These 32 T cell receptor beta chains were all obtained from the same sample, sequenced in a study of T cells in Graves' hyperthyroidism and ophthalmopathy. Amplified TCR beta CDR3 regions came from RNA transcripts. Initially, a first-round RT-PCR of the TCR CDR3 employed the HTBI primer set. TCRdb reanalysed the multiplex PCR reads using MiXCR and keeps one entry per CDR3 protein. Among 450,000 to 500,000 distinct CDR3 sequences, 22% were seen once, and the ten largest hold 49%. The sample was blood. These receptors were taken from a woman between 70 and 85 years old with Graves' ophthalmopathy.

The V gene is TRBV5-1, the J gene TRBJ1-5, with 8 bases aligning to TRBD1. This CDR3 has 15 residues. Trimming cost V 4 bases and J 6 bases; bases outside gene matches: 9. Germline V gives CDR1 SGHRS, CDR2 YFSETQ. The CDR3 protein is CASSPSGGVGQPQHF. DNA of the CDR3: TGCGCCAGCAGCCCCTCAGGGGGCGTAGGTCAGCCCCAGCATTTT.

This clonotype was counted a few times. This chain connects TRBV20-1 to TRBJ2-7, with 8 bases lining up with TRBD1. V lost 5 bases and J lost 3; bases outside the gene matches: 9. Germline V gives CDR1 DFQATT, CDR2 SNEGSKA (reference sequence). CDR3 length equals 14 residues. For the CDR3, the DNA is TGCAGTGCTTCTAAACAGGGGGGACTCTACGAGCAGTACTTC. As protein: CSASKQGGLYEQYF.

The CDR3 protein is CAISRTNEKLFF. CDR3 DNA: TGTGCCATCAGTCGGACTAATGAAAAACTGTTTTTT. The chain has TRBV10-3 and TRBJ1-4; D gene uncertain. Trimming cost V 5 bases and J 2 bases, with 3 bases left between them. This CDR3 has 12 amino acids. CDR1 is ENHRY and CDR2 is SYGVKD in the germline V gene.

This chain uses TRBV6-2 or TRBV6-3 with TRBJ2-1; 10 nucleotides match TRBD2. V trimming: 4 bases; J trimming: 4 bases; junction bases outside the gene matches: 13. The CDR3 has 18 residues. CDR1 is MNHEY and CDR2 is SVGEGT in the germline V gene. CDR3 nucleotide sequence: TGTGCCAGCAGTTTTCTAGCGGGGGATCTTAGGGGGTACAATGAGCAGTTCTTC. Encoded protein: CASSFLAGDLRGYNEQFF.

The table lists this clonotype with many counts. This sequence joins TRBV27 and TRBJ2-2; TRBD2 aligns across 7 bases. There are 15 residues in the CDR3. J gave up 7 bases and V 3 bases, and 8 bases lay outside the gene matches. The germline CDR1 and CDR2 sequences are MNHEY and SMNVEV (reference sequence). The CDR3 loop is CASSFDGRPVGELFF. The CDR3 DNA reads as TGTGCCAGCAGTTTCGACGGGAGGCCCGTCGGGGAGCTGTTTTTT.

This clonotype has a handful of counts. The V gene is TRBV20-1, the J gene TRBJ2-7, with 12 positions matching TRBD1. Germline CDR1 is DFQATT and CDR2 is SNEGSKA (reference sequence). V gave up 6 bases and J gave up 2 bases; unmatched junction bases: 2. CDR3 length: 13 amino acids. CDR3 sequence (DNA): TGCAGTGCGGGGACAGGGGGCGCCTACGAGCAGTACTTC. As protein: CSAGTGGAYEQYF.

The table lists this clonotype with a few counts. This chain links TRBV4-1 with TRBJ1-5, with a tentative D call TRBD1 (6 bases). This CDR3 is 16 amino acids long. Germline assignment: CDR1 MGHRA and CDR2 YSYEKL. The V gene lost 5 bases and the J gene lost 2 bases, with 16 bases spanning the gap. The CDR3 reads CASSYRGGFGNQPQHF. DNA for the CDR3: TGCGCCAGCAGCTATAGGGGGGGATTCGGCAATCAGCCCCAGCATTTT.

There are a few counts of this clonotype. The chain carries TRBV7-3 and TRBJ2-1, with D possibly matching TRBD1 (5 bases). Per the germline V gene, CDR1 is SGHTA and CDR2 is FQGTGA. This CDR3 is 17 amino acids long. V lost 5 bases and J 0 bases, leaving 17 bases between the germline ends. CDR3 residues: CASSAGQGASSYNEQFF. The DNA for the CDR3 is TGTGCCAGCAGCGCAGGTCAGGGCGCGAGCTCCTACAATGAGCAGTTCTTC.

This chain uses TRBV5-1 with TRBJ2-3; a possible D gene is TRBD1 (5 bases). Germline V lookup: CDR1 SGHRS, CDR2 YFSETQ. This CDR3 contains 14 residues. Trimming removed 0 bases from V and 8 bases from J, with 13 bases in between. The CDR3 region is CASSLVGSQGTQYF. The CDR3 DNA reads TGCGCCAGCAGCTTGGTGGGTAGCCAGGGTACGCAGTATTTT.

Only a few counts were recorded for this clonotype. Germline and junction disagree at one end, which may indicate a read error. The chain carries TRBV3-1 and TRBJ1-2, with D possibly being TRBD1 (6 bases). There are 15 residues in the CDR3. In germline, CDR1 is LGHDT, CDR2 YNNKEL (reference sequence). The CDR3 is CASRQGTQGRYGYTF. The CDR3 DNA is TGTGCCAGCAGACAAGGAACACAGGGCCGCTATGGCTACACCTTC.

This rearrangement joins TRBV12-3 or TRBV12-4 to TRBJ2-2; 7 positions match TRBD2. The CDR3 loop spans 16 amino acids. J was trimmed by 2 bases and V by 2 bases; bases with no gene match: 5. CDR3: CASSLSTGGNTGELFF. The CDR3 DNA is TGTGCCAGCAGTTTATCAACGGGAGGTAACACCGGGGAGCTGTTTTTT.

The sample holds a few counts of this clonotype. The J gene is TRBJ1-1, the V gene TRBV5-5; tentative D call: TRBD1 (6 bases). Germline CDR1 reads SGHKS; CDR2 reads YYEKEE (reference sequence). Trimming took off 0 bases at V and 6 bases at J, with 15 bases between the two ends. The CDR3 sequence is 15 residues long. The CDR3 loop is CASSLVGGTMAEAFF. In DNA form, the CDR3 reads TGTGCCAGCAGCTTGGTAGGGGGTACGATGGCTGAAGCTTTCTTT.

The V call is TRBV9, the J call TRBJ2-2; 7 positions match TRBD2. This CDR3 region has 16 residues. J lost 4 bases, V lost 2 bases, and 8 bases had no gene match. Germline values: CDR1 SGDLS, CDR2 YYNGEE. The CDR3 loop is CASSVRTSRGTGELFF. Written as DNA, the CDR3 is TGTGCCAGCAGCGTCCGGACTAGTCGCGGCACCGGGGAGCTGTTTTTT. Full variable domain (missing parts from reference TRBV9 and TRBJ2-2): DSGVTQTPKHLITATGQRVTLRCSPRSGDLSVYWYQQSLDQGLQFLIQYYNGEERAKGNILERFSAQQFPDLHSELNLSSLELGDSALYFCASSVRTSRGTGELFFGEGSRLTVL.

The rearrangement joins TRBV15 to TRBJ2-7, with D possibly called TRBD1 or TRBD2 (5 bases each). The CDR3 has 14 residues. V was clipped by 0 bases and J by 4 bases, with 10 bases between them. Germline CDR1 reads LNHNV; CDR2 reads YYDKDF (reference sequence). The CDR3 sequence is CATSRERDLYEQYF. CDR3 nucleotides: TGTGCCACCAGCAGAGAACGGGACCTTTACGAGCAGTACTTC.

This clonotype was seen more than once but under ten times. This CDR3 is CASRNDKSRKTQYF. The CDR3 DNA reads TGTGCCAGCAGAAATGACAAGTCTCGGAAGACCCAGTACTTC. V and J are TRBV6-1 and TRBJ2-5; D not resolved. Germline V gives CDR1 MNHNS, CDR2 SASEGT. Trimming took off 6 bases at V and 6 bases at J, with 17 bases between the two ends. This CDR3 spans 14 amino acids.

The gene calls are TRBV6-1 and TRBJ1-2; no reliable D call. V was trimmed by 6 bases and J by 4 bases, leaving 6 bases between them. CDR1 and CDR2 (germline): MNHNS, SASEGT. CDR3 length: 11 amino acids. Here the CDR3 reads CASRTAYGYTF. Written as DNA, the CDR3 is TGTGCCAGCAGGACGGCCTATGGCTACACCTTC.

V gene TRBV10-1 combines with J gene TRBJ2-1; TRBD2 matches at 9 bases. The J segment lost 7 bases and the V segment lost 0 bases, leaving 13 bases of the junction unmatched. CDR3 length equals 18 residues. Germline V CDR1 and CDR2: WNHNN, SYGVQD (reference sequence). CDR3 coding DNA: TGCGCCAGCAGTGAGTCGGCCCTGGGACTAGCCCCATGGAATGAGCAGTTCTTC. It specifies CASSESALGLAPWNEQFF.

The rearrangement uses TRBV4-3 and TRBJ1-2; TRBD1 agrees at 7 bases. Trimming cost V 4 bases and J 4 bases; bases outside gene matches: 6. Germline assignment: CDR1 LGHNA and CDR2 YSLEER. The CDR3 length is 14 residues. Written as DNA, the CDR3 is TGCGCCAGCAGCCGCCGGGACAGAATCTATGGCTACACCTTC. Amino acids: CASSRRDRIYGYTF.

The table lists this clonotype with a few counts. The V and J genes are TRBV9 and TRBJ1-1, with D possibly matching TRBD1 (5 bases). V lost 0 bases, J lost 5 bases, and 8 bases lay in between. Germline V gives CDR1 SGDLS, CDR2 YYNGEE. The CDR3 consists of 13 residues. This CDR3 is CASSVEAGTEAFF. CDR3 DNA: TGTGCCAGCAGCGTAGAAGCAGGGACTGAAGCTTTCTTT.

This clonotype was observed a few times. V and J are TRBV5-5 and TRBJ2-2, with D perhaps matching TRBD1 (5 bases). CDR3 length: 16 amino acids. V was clipped by 4 bases and J by 0 bases, with 13 bases between them. Germline V lookup: CDR1 SGHKS, CDR2 YYEKEE (reference sequence). The CDR3 spells CASSPTRTTNTGELFF. The CDR3 DNA is TGTGCCAGCAGCCCGACCCGGACAACGAACACCGGGGAGCTGTTTTTT.

This chain uses TRBV20-1 with TRBJ1-6; D perhaps matches TRBD1 (6 bases). Trimming shortened V by 3 bases and J by 6 bases, and 12 bases separated the two germline ends. Germline V gives CDR1 DFQATT, CDR2 SNEGSKA (reference sequence). The length of the CDR3 is 14 residues. CDR3 bases: TGCAGTGCTAGCGACGGGGGGCTTAATTCACCCCTCCACTTT. This sequence encodes CSASDGGLNSPLHF.

The V call is TRBV28, the J call TRBJ2-1, with a tentative D call TRBD2 (5 bases). V was shortened by 5 bases and J by 3 bases, with 17 bases between the two germline ends. Germline V CDR1 and CDR2: MDHEN, SYDVKM. The CDR3 covers 16 residues. The chain's CDR3 is CASSLSSSGDYNEQFF. The CDR3 region has the DNA TGTGCCAGCAGTCTCTCCTCGAGCGGAGACTACAATGAGCAGTTCTTC.

This clonotype has only a few counts. Because the CDR3 is missing its conserved closing phenylalanine or tryptophan, this is likely a read error. The chain has TRBV3-1 and TRBJ2-7; D gene unclear. Trimming removed 0 bases from V and 6 bases from J, with 12 bases in between. The germline V gene encodes CDR1 LGHDT and CDR2 YNNKEL (reference sequence). The CDR3 consists of 14 residues. The CDR3 DNA reads as TGTGCCAGCAGCCAAGAGGTTCGGATCGGCGAGCAGTACCTC. Its protein product is CASSQEVRIGEQYL.

The table lists this clonotype with a count of one. The chain couples TRBV9 to TRBJ1-5, with D unclear. V was trimmed by 10 bases and J by 3 bases, leaving 17 bases between them. There are 14 residues in the CDR3. Germline values: CDR1 SGDLS, CDR2 YYNGEE. The CDR3 region has the DNA TGTGCCGGCAACAAGGACGGATTCAATCAGCCCCAGCATTTT. Residues: CAGNKDGFNQPQHF.

At least ten counts were recorded for this clonotype. The J gene is TRBJ2-1, the V gene TRBV29-1, with D perhaps being TRBD1 or TRBD2 (5 bases each). V was clipped by 7 bases and J by 9 bases, with 7 bases between them. The germline CDR1 and CDR2 sequences are SQVTM and ANQGSEA. CDR3 length equals 9 residues. CDR3 bases: TGCAGCGGGGGGTCTGAGCAGTTCTTC. This gives the protein CSGGSEQFF.

This clonotype was counted ten times or more. This rearrangement joins TRBV6-2 or TRBV6-3 to TRBJ2-7, with D possibly being TRBD2 (5 bases). Germline CDR1 is MNHEY and CDR2 is SVGEGT. V was trimmed by 7 bases and J by 0 bases, leaving 13 bases between them. This CDR3 contains 14 residues. In DNA form, the CDR3 reads TGTGCCAGCAACGACTACCGGAGCTCCTACGAGCAGTACTTC. Its translation: CASNDYRSSYEQYF.

CDR3 loop: CASSARDRASNQPQHF. CDR3 nucleotides: TGTGCCAGTAGTGCCCGGGACAGGGCTAGCAATCAGCCCCAGCATTTT. The chain combines TRBV19 with TRBJ1-5; 9 nucleotides agree with TRBD1. The CDR3 totals 16 residues. V gave up 5 bases and J gave up 0 bases; unmatched junction bases: 5. Germline V gene data show CDR1 as LNHDA and CDR2 as SQIVND (reference sequence).

This chain connects TRBV10-3 to TRBJ1-5; 8 bases are a match to TRBD1. This CDR3 has 14 residues. Germline assignment: CDR1 ENHRY and CDR2 SYGVKD. J was trimmed by 4 bases and V by 6 bases; bases with no gene match: 5. The CDR3 DNA is TGTGCCATCAGCCCAGGACAGGGTAATCAGCCCCAGCATTTT. Protein sequence: CAISPGQGNQPQHF.

This clonotype was seen only a few times. V is TRBV12-3 or TRBV12-4 and J is TRBJ2-7; TRBD2 matches at 10 bases. The CDR3 is 15 residues long. V shed 5 bases and J 7 bases; nucleotides not matched to a gene: 11. The CDR3 nucleotides are TGTGCCAGCAGTCCGAGCGGGAGGGCCTTTATAGAGCAGTACTTC. This encodes CASSPSGRAFIEQYF.

The chain combines TRBV12-3 or TRBV12-4 with TRBJ2-3, with TRBD2 identical over 12 bases. There are 15 residues in the CDR3. V gave up 5 bases and J gave up 4 bases; unmatched junction bases: 4. CDR3 DNA sequence: TGTGCCAGCAGTCCCGGGACTAGCGGGCCAGATACGCAGTATTTT. It is translated as CASSPGTSGPDTQYF.

The sample holds a few counts of this clonotype. This chain uses TRBV11-3 with TRBJ2-1, with 7 bases that match TRBD1. V shed 5 bases, J shed 8 bases, and the junction held 12 bases outside the gene matches. CDR3 size: 15 residues. CDR1 and CDR2 (germline): SGHNT, YENEEA. The CDR3 spells CASSAKTGIGDEQFF. CDR3 coding DNA: TGTGCCAGCAGCGCTAAGACAGGGATAGGCGATGAGCAGTTCTTC.

This clonotype was counted a few times. The chain joins TRBV6-2 or TRBV6-3 to TRBJ2-4, with TRBD1 matching 8 bases. Germline CDR1 MNHEY, CDR2 SVGEGT. The CDR3 has 16 residues. Germline trimming cut 0 bases from V and 7 bases from J; bases unmatched to any gene: 8. CDR3 region: CASSYSPTGERNIQYF. The CDR3, as DNA: TGTGCCAGCAGTTACTCACCGACAGGGGAAAGGAACATTCAGTACTTC.